One sample yielded the 14 T cell receptor beta chains listed below, sequenced in a study of blood T cell repertoires in COVID-19 (dated by TCRdb to the early 2020s). Library method: the immunoSEQ multiplex PCR assay. TCRdb holds this immuneACCESS table with in-frame rearrangements only. Some clones are missing; in checked studies, unresolved V genes explain under half, and the rest has no known cause. The table for this sample lists fewer than 200,000 clones; around 85% of them were counted only once. Approximately 1.3% of the sample is taken by the ten largest. Sequenced input: peripheral blood. Receptors originate from a man aged 60 to 75 who had recovered from COVID-19.

The chain has TRBV25-1 and TRBJ1-2; a weak D match, TRBD1 (6 bases). This CDR3 has 14 residues. Germline CDR1 and CDR2: MGHDK and SYGVNS. Trimming pared 6 bases from V and 8 bases from J, leaving 19 bases between. CDR3 in DNA: TGTGCCAGCAGCGACCCAGAGGGGGGGCAAGGCTACACCTTC. As protein: CASSDPEGGQGYTF.

The CDR3 nucleotides are TGTGCCAGCAGCTTGGGTGGGGACATCAGGGAAAAACTGTTTTTT. Translation gives CASSLGGDIREKLFF. V gene TRBV5-5 combines with J gene TRBJ1-4, with a possible D match to TRBD1 (6 bases). The CDR3 sequence is 15 residues long. CDR1 SGHKS and CDR2 YYEKEE come from the germline V gene (reference sequence). V lost 0 bases, J lost 8 bases, and 14 bases lay in between.

This rearrangement joins TRBV5-4 to TRBJ2-5; TRBD1 is a possible D gene (7 bases). Germline CDR1 SGHNT, CDR2 YYREEE (reference sequence). Trimming shortened V by 2 bases and J by 1 base, and 12 bases separated the two germline ends. The CDR3 consists of 15 residues. CDR3 amino acids: CASSFAGGSQETQYF. The CDR3 DNA sequence: TGTGCCAGCAGCTTCGCAGGGGGGTCCCAAGAGACCCAGTACTTC.

CDR3 sequence (DNA): TGTGCCAGCAGCCAAGATGCCCTACCGGGACTAGTTCCCCAAGAGACCCAGTACTTC. It specifies CASSQDALPGLVPQETQYF. V is TRBV3-1 (or the pseudogene TRBV3-2) and J is TRBJ2-5, with 8 nucleotides matching TRBD2. Looked up from germline, CDR1 is LGHDT and CDR2 is YNNKEL (reference sequence). After removal of 0 bases from V and 1 base from J, the junction contained 13 bases not matched to a gene. The CDR3 has 19 amino acids.

The genes are TRBV7-6 and TRBJ1-1, with D hard to call. There are 11 residues in the CDR3. Germline loops: CDR1 SGHVS, CDR2 FNYEAQ. The V and J ends lost 5 bases and 3 bases respectively, with 4 bases between them. The CDR3 coding sequence is TGTGCCAGCAGCCTGTACACTGAAGCTTTCTTT. Protein product: CASSLYTEAFF.

The gene calls are TRBV9 and TRBJ1-6, with unresolved D. CDR3 length: 15 amino acids. Trimming took 1 base from V and 9 from J, leaving 14 bases between them. CDR1 and CDR2 from the germline V gene are SGDLS and YYNGEE. CDR3 DNA: TGTGCCAGCAGCGTATCTCAGACACCAACTTCACCCCTCCACTTT. It is translated as CASSVSQTPTSPLHF.

This chain joins TRBV3-1 (or the pseudogene TRBV3-2) and TRBJ2-3, with D possibly matching TRBD2 (7 bases). The V end was cut by 0 bases, the J end by 6 bases, with 13 bases between. The CDR3 is 15 residues long. Germline-derived CDR1 and CDR2 are LGHDT and YNNKEL (reference sequence). This CDR3 reads CASSQEIAGADTQYF. The CDR3 DNA sequence: TGTGCCAGCAGCCAAGAAATCGCGGGGGCCGATACGCAGTATTTT.

V gene TRBV5-4 combines with J gene TRBJ1-6; D unclear. The CDR3 extends over 15 amino acids. CDR1 and CDR2 (germline): SGHNT, YYREEE (reference sequence). Trimming stripped 5 bases from V and 2 bases from J, with 11 bases between. Here the CDR3 DNA reads TGTGCCAGCAGGCAAACAGTCCCCTATAATTCACCCCTCCACTTT. The encoded protein is CASRQTVPYNSPLHF. Supplemented by reference TRBV5-4 and TRBJ1-6, the full variable domain reads ETGVTQSPTHLIKTRGQQVTLRCSSQSGHNTVSWYQQALGQGPQFIFQYYREEENGRGNFPPRFSGLQFPNYSSELNVNALELDDSALYLCASRQTVPYNSPLHFGNGTRLTVT.

This chain connects TRBV30 to TRBJ1-2, with 8 bases that match TRBD1. With V trimmed by 6 bases and J by 1 base, 4 bases remained unmatched. Germline V gene sequence: CDR1 GTSNPN, CDR2 SVGIG (reference sequence). CDR3 length: 13 residues. CDR3 coding DNA: TGTGCCTGTCGGACAGGGAATAACTATGGCTACACCTTC. It translates to CACRTGNNYGYTF.

This chain links TRBV19 with TRBJ2-1, with D possibly matching TRBD1 (6 bases). CDR3 length: 15 residues. The germline gives CDR1 LNHDA, CDR2 SQIVND (reference sequence). V was shortened by 8 bases and J by 0 bases, with 14 bases between the two germline ends. CDR3 in amino acids: CASRPRTASYNEQFF. The CDR3 coding sequence is TGTGCCAGTCGACCTAGGACAGCCTCCTACAATGAGCAGTTCTTC.

This chain joins TRBV7-9 and TRBJ2-7; D uncertain. The germline V gene has CDR1 SEHNR and CDR2 FQNEAQ (reference sequence). The CDR3 contains 14 residues. Between the trimmed V and J ends, which lost 7 bases and 1 base, there was a span of 14 bases. This CDR3 reads CASTAGGRSYEQYF. The CDR3 coding sequence is TGTGCCAGCACCGCAGGTGGTCGTTCCTACGAGCAGTACTTC.

J is TRBJ2-3 and V is TRBV9, with D perhaps matching TRBD2 (5 bases). The CDR3 runs 15 residues. Per the germline V gene, CDR1 is SGDLS and CDR2 is YYNGEE. With 0 bases removed from V and 2 bases from J, the gap between germline ends came to 10 bases. The CDR3 nucleotides read TGTGCCAGCAGCGTAGGGCTCGGGGACACAGATACGCAGTATTTT. This gives the protein CASSVGLGDTDTQYF.

The chain combines TRBV6-4 with TRBJ2-1, with 10 bases identical to TRBD2. The CDR3 covers 16 residues. Trimming at V came to 4 bases and at J to 4 bases, leaving 7 bases not matched to a gene. Germline CDR1 is MRHNA and CDR2 is SNTAGT. In DNA form, the CDR3 reads TGTGCCAGCAGTGTAGAAGCGGGGGGGCTTTACAATGAGCAGTTCTTC. Its protein product is CASSVEAGGLYNEQFF.

This clone was seen a single time. This chain joins TRBV6-5 and TRBJ1-1; D perhaps matches TRBD1 (5 bases). Germline V gene lookup returns CDR1 MNHEY and CDR2 SVGAGI. V lost 0 bases to trimming and J lost 4 bases, with 9 bases between them. The length of the CDR3 is 14 residues. The chain's CDR3 is CASSYSRGSTEAFF. In nucleotides, the CDR3 is TGTGCCAGCAGTTACTCGCGGGGGTCCACTGAAGCTTTCTTT.